The 23 T cell receptor beta chains listed next were all sequenced from one sample in a study of shared clonotypes between healthy human individuals. Clones were read by immunoSEQ multiplex PCR, and TCRdb kept only the in-frame ones, dropping some. The sample lists about 2 million clones, about 95% occurring once. Naive CD8 cells lacked CD45RO, underwent positive selection for CCR7 and left out terminally differentiated effector memory CD45RA+ cells. Sequences were obtained from naive CD8+ T cells sorted from blood. The source of these receptors is a man between 18 and 35 years old in good health.

This clone is a singleton in its sample. This rearrangement joins TRBV29-1 to TRBJ1-1, with TRBD1 as a possible D gene (5 bases). The CDR3 is 10 residues long. Germline V lookup: CDR1 SQVTM, CDR2 ANQGSEA. Trimming took 7 bases from V and 7 from J, leaving 10 bases between them. The CDR3: CSALQGEAFF. DNA of the CDR3: TGCAGCGCCCTTCAGGGTGAAGCTTTCTTT.

The chain is built from TRBV28 and TRBJ1-1; 7 bases are a match to TRBD1. Germline V gene lookup returns CDR1 MDHEN and CDR2 SYDVKM. The CDR3 runs to 19 residues. The ends lost 2 bases at V and 0 bases at J; junction bases unmatched: 15. CDR3 nucleotide sequence: TGTGCCAGCAGTTTAGCCGAGGGGGCCGGAATAAGTTTGAACACTGAAGCTTTCTTT. Its translation is CASSLAEGAGISLNTEAFF.

This chain links TRBV5-1 with TRBJ1-5; D is ambiguous. Trimming shortened V by 1 base and J by 0 bases, and 8 bases separated the two germline ends. The CDR3 runs 15 residues. Germline values: CDR1 SGHRS, CDR2 YFSETQ. CDR3 sequence: CASSLSDYSNQPQHF. The DNA for the CDR3 is TGCGCCAGCAGCTTGTCAGATTATAGCAATCAGCCCCAGCATTTT.

This chain uses TRBV28 with TRBJ1-2, with a weak D call TRBD1 (5 bases). The CDR3 is 14 amino acids. The V end was cut by 5 bases, the J end by 3 bases, with 13 bases between. The germline gives CDR1 MDHEN, CDR2 SYDVKM. CDR3 region: CASSLKTVYYGYTF. The CDR3 nucleotides are TGTGCCAGCAGTCTAAAGACAGTCTACTATGGCTACACCTTC.

Only one count was recorded for this clone. The gene calls are TRBV5-1 and TRBJ2-2, with 7 bases fitting TRBD2. The CDR3 loop spans 16 amino acids. Trimming removed 4 bases from V and 4 bases from J; junction bases left unmatched: 10. The germline gives CDR1 SGHRS, CDR2 YFSETQ. CDR3 sequence reads: CASSRLATGITGELFF. CDR3 coding DNA: TGCGCCAGCAGCCGACTAGCCACCGGAATCACCGGGGAGCTGTTTTTT.

The chain couples TRBV2 to TRBJ2-7; weak D call: TRBD2 (6 bases). This CDR3 is built from 15 residues. In germline, CDR1 is SNHLY, CDR2 FYNNEI. Trimming stripped 0 bases from V and 7 bases from J, with 16 bases between. The CDR3 region is CASSEALSPAGEQYF. CDR3 sequence (DNA): TGTGCCAGCAGTGAAGCGCTGTCCCCCGCGGGGGAGCAGTACTTC.

With respect to this clone: The identical CDR3 is also encoded by other nucleotide sequences in the sample. The gene calls are TRBV5-1 and TRBJ1-1, with unresolved D. Trimming stripped 0 bases from V and 1 base from J, with 10 bases between. The V gene's germline CDR1 is SGHRS and CDR2 YFSETQ. The CDR3 covers 15 residues. This CDR3 reads CASSLALGTNTEAFF. The CDR3 coding sequence is TGCGCCAGCAGCTTGGCTCTGGGAACGAACACTGAAGCTTTCTTT.

The gene calls are TRBV10-3 and TRBJ2-7, with D unclear. The CDR3 loop spans 9 amino acids. Trimming removed 7 bases from V and 5 bases from J, with 3 bases in between. Germline CDR1 ENHRY, CDR2 SYGVKD. For the CDR3, the DNA is TGTGCCATCAAAAACGAGCAGTACTTC. This translates into CAIKNEQYF.

This clone was seen a single time. The J gene is TRBJ2-2, the V gene TRBV7-9; tentatively, D is TRBD2 (5 bases). Per germline, CDR1 SEHNR and CDR2 FQNEAQ (reference sequence). This CDR3 region has 15 residues. Trimming stripped 1 base from V and 6 bases from J, with 12 bases between. The CDR3 reads CASSLEKKEAGELFF. The CDR3 DNA sequence: TGTGCCAGCAGCTTAGAGAAGAAGGAGGCCGGGGAGCTGTTTTTT.

This clone was seen a single time. The J gene is TRBJ2-7, the V gene TRBV4-1; maybe TRBD1 (5 bases). The CDR3 is 15 residues long. The V gene's germline CDR1 is MGHRA and CDR2 YSYEKL. Trimming stripped 0 bases from V and 4 bases from J, with 13 bases between. CDR3 in DNA: TGCGCCAGCAGCCAAGATTCGGCAGGGCGGTACGAGCAGTACTTC. It codes for CASSQDSAGRYEQYF.

On this clone: The junction departs from germline at one end; a sequencing error may be responsible. The chain couples TRBV5-8 to TRBJ2-7; D tentatively fits TRBD1 or TRBD2 (5 bases each). This CDR3 contains 11 residues. CDR1 and CDR2 from the germline V gene are SGHTS and YDEGEE. CDR3 sequence reads: CASSILGARDF. DNA for the CDR3: TGTGCCAGCAGCATCCTCGGGGCCAGGGACTTC.

A remark on this clone: Other DNA variants within this sample encode the same CDR3. This chain links TRBV5-6 with TRBJ2-3; D may be TRBD1 (5 bases). Germline CDR1 and CDR2: SGHDT and YYEEEE. This CDR3 contains 14 residues. V dropped 0 bases and J dropped 2 bases, with 7 bases sitting between them. The CDR3 reads CASSLGGITDTQYF. DNA for the CDR3: TGTGCCAGCAGCTTGGGGGGCATCACAGATACGCAGTATTTT.

V and J are TRBV6-5 and TRBJ2-3; 10 positions match TRBD2. The CDR3 sequence is 15 residues long. V was clipped by 5 bases and J by 2 bases; unmatched bases: 4. The germline V gene has CDR1 MNHEY and CDR2 SVGAGI. This CDR3 reads CASSPGLAVTDTQYF. The CDR3 region has the DNA TGTGCCAGCAGTCCAGGACTAGCGGTCACAGATACGCAGTATTTT.

Regarding this clone: Other DNA variants within this sample encode the same CDR3. The rearrangement joins TRBV4-1 to TRBJ2-7, with no clear D. The CDR3 is 15 residues long. The V and J ends lost 1 base and 2 bases respectively, with 12 bases between them. Germline V CDR1 and CDR2: MGHRA, YSYEKL. The CDR3 loop is CASSQVGTGTYEQYF. In DNA, the CDR3 is TGCGCCAGCAGCCAAGTCGGAACTGGCACCTACGAGCAGTACTTC.

The rearrangement links TRBV30 to TRBJ2-7; tentative D call: TRBD2 (6 bases). Per the germline V gene, CDR1 is GTSNPN and CDR2 is SVGIG (reference sequence). The V and J ends lost 3 bases and 5 bases respectively, with 11 bases between them. This CDR3 is 12 amino acids long. The CDR3 spells CAWRMTSDEQYF. CDR3 sequence (DNA): TGTGCCTGGAGGATGACTAGTGACGAGCAGTACTTC. Full variable domain (remainder filled in from reference TRBV30 and TRBJ2-7): SQTIHQWPATLVQPVGSPLSLECTVEGTSNPNLYWYRQAAGRGLQLLFYSVGIGQISSEVPQNLSASRPQDRQFILSSKKLLLSDSGFYLCAWRMTSDEQYFGPGTRLTVT.

Turning to this clone: As the CDR3 is not closed by the conserved phenylalanine or tryptophan, this likely results from a read error. No DNA is shown, since the ends of the CDR3 on it are uncertain; the CDR3 is the one TCRdb lists. The chain combines TRBV20-1 with TRBJ2-6; the table's D call, TRBD1, has no DNA check behind it. Ends included, the CDR3 has 11 residues. Germline lookup yields CDR1 DFQATT and CDR2 SNEGSKA (reference sequence). CDR3 residues: CSAITGPGQGV.

The V and J genes are TRBV10-3 and TRBJ2-4; D gene ambiguous. CDR1 ENHRY and CDR2 SYGVKD come from the germline V gene. Trimming stripped 7 bases from V and 1 base from J, with 8 bases between. CDR3 length equals 13 residues. The CDR3 sequence: CAITDGAKNIQYF. CDR3 nucleotide sequence: TGTGCCATCACTGACGGGGCCAAAAACATTCAGTACTTC.

This clone appeared a single time. The chain joins TRBV5-7 to TRBJ1-5; possibly TRBD1 for D (6 bases). TRBV5-7 is an ORF; its function is uncertain. Trimming took off 3 bases at V and 3 bases at J, with 22 bases between the two ends. This CDR3 is 18 amino acids long. The CDR3 DNA reads TGTGCCAGCAGCTCTGAAGGGCATGGGACAATTGACAATCAGCCCCAGCATTTT. As protein: CASSSEGHGTIDNQPQHF.

V and J are TRBV5-6 and TRBJ2-7, with 8 positions matching TRBD1. CDR3 size: 13 residues. V trimming: 3 bases; J trimming: 4 bases; junction bases outside the gene matches: 3. Per germline, CDR1 SGHDT and CDR2 YYEEEE. The CDR3 region is CASSWDRIYEQYF. In DNA form, the CDR3 reads TGTGCCAGCAGCTGGGACAGGATTTACGAGCAGTACTTC.

The rearrangement joins TRBV13 to TRBJ1-6; 7 bases fit TRBD1. The germline V gene has CDR1 PRHDT and CDR2 FYEKMQ (reference sequence). The CDR3 is 16 amino acids. Trimming at V came to 6 bases and at J to 7 bases, leaving 12 bases not matched to a gene. In DNA, the CDR3 is TGTGCCAGCAGTCCGGCCGGGAGGGGGCGAAATTCACCCCTCCACTTT. This sequence encodes CASSPAGRGRNSPLHF.

The rearrangement uses TRBV7-9 and TRBJ1-6, with D possibly being TRBD1 (5 bases). With 4 bases removed from V and 0 bases from J, the gap between germline ends came to 13 bases. Germline lookup yields CDR1 SEHNR and CDR2 FQNEAQ (reference sequence). The CDR3 extends over 17 amino acids. In DNA form, the CDR3 reads TGTGCCAGCAGCTCCGGGACTTTCAGCTCCTATAATTCACCCCTCCACTTT. This codes for CASSSGTFSSYNSPLHF.

The CDR3 bases are TGTGCCAGCAGCTCTTCGGACAGGGATCAGCCCCAGCATTTT. Protein: CASSSSDRDQPQHF. The rearrangement links TRBV7-9 to TRBJ1-5; the match to TRBD1 covers 8 bases. CDR1 is SEHNR and CDR2 is FQNEAQ in the germline V gene (reference sequence). The CDR3 covers 14 residues. With V trimmed by 4 bases and J by 5 bases, 4 bases remained unmatched.

V gene TRBV4-3 combines with J gene TRBJ2-7; the D gene is possibly TRBD1 (6 bases). Germline V gene lookup returns CDR1 LGHNA and CDR2 YSLEER. V was clipped by 2 bases and J by 3 bases, with 11 bases between them. This CDR3 contains 14 residues. The CDR3 here is CASSQTRQVYEQYF. CDR3 nucleotides: TGCGCCAGCAGCCAAACCAGACAGGTCTACGAGCAGTACTTC.